This T cell receptor beta chain was found in a study of PD-L1 blockade in urothelial cancer. Study-level information: Patients previously received 0 to 3 chemotherapy regimens. A median blood sample held about 140,000 T cells and 80,000 or so unique TCRs.

The method was immunoSEQ multiplex PCR; TCRdb's version includes in-frame clones alone and lacks a portion of them. Here the sample spans about 41,000 clones, more than 75% being singletons. Sample time point: peripheral blood 6 weeks after treatment start. With 5 bases removed from V and 0 bases from J, the gap between germline ends came to 15 bases. This CDR3 has 16 amino acids. Per germline, CDR1 SGHAT and CDR2 FQNNGV. Sequenced material: PBMCs, taken around atezolizumab (anti-PD-L1) treatment. This rearrangement joins TRBV11-2 to TRBJ2-3; D possibly corresponds to TRBD2 (5 bases). This receptor was taken from a man in his 70s with urothelial cancer. CDR3: CASSRRTHTSTDTQYF. The CDR3 DNA reads TGTGCCAGCAGCCGGCGGACTCATACTAGCACAGATACGCAGTATTTT. Looking up the rest from reference TRBV11-2 and TRBJ2-3 gives the full variable domain: EAGVAQSPRYKIIEKRQSVAFWCNPISGHATLYWYQQILGQGPKLLIQFQNNGVVDDSQLPKDRFSAERLKGVDSTLKIQPAKLEDSAVYLCASSRRTHTSTDTQYFGPGTRLTVL.